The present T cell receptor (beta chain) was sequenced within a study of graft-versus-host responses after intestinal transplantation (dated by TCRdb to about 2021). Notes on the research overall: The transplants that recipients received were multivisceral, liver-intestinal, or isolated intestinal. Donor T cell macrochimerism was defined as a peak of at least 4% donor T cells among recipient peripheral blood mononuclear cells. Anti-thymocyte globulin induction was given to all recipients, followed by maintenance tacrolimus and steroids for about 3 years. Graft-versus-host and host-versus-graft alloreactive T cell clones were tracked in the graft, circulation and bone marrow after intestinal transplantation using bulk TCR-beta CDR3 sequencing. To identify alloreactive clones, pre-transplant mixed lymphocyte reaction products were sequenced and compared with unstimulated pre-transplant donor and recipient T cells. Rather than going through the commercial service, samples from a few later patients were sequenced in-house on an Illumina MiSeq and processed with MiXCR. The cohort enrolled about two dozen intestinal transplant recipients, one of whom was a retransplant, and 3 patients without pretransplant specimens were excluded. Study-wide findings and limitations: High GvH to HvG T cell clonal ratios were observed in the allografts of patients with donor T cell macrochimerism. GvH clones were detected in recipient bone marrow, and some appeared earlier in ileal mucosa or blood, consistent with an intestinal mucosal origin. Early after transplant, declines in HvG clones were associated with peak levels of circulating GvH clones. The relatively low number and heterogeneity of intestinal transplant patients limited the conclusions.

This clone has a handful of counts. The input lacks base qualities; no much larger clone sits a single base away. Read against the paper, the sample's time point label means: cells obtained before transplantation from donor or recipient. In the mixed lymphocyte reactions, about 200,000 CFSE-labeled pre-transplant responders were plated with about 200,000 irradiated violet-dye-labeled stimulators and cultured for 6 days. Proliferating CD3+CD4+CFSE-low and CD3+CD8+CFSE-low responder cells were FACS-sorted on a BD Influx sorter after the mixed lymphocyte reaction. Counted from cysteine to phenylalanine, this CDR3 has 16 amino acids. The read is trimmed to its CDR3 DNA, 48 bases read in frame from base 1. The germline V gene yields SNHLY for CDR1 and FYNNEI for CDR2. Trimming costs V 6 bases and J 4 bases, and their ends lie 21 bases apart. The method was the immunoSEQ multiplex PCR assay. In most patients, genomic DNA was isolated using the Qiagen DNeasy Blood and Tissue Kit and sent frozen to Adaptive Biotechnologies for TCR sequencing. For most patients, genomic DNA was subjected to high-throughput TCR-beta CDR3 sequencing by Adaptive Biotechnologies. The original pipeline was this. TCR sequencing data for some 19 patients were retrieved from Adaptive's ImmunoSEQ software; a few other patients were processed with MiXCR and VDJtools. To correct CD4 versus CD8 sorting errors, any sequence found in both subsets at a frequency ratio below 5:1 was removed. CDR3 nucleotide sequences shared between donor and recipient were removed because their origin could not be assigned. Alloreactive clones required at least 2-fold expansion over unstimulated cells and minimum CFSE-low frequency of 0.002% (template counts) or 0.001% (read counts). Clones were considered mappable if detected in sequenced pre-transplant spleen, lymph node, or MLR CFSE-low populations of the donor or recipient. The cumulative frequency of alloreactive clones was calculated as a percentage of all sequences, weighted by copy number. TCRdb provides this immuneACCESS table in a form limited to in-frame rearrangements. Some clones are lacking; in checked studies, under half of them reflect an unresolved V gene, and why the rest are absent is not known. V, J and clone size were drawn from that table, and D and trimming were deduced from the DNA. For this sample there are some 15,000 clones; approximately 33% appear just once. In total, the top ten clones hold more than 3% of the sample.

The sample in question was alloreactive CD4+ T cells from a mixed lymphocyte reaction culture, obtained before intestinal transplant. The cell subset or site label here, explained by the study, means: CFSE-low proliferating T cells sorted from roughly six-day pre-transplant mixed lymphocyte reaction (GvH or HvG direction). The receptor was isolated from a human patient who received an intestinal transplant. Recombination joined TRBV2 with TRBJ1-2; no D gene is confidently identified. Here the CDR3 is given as CASRKKKDSQIYGYTF. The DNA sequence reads TGTGCCAGCAGAAAAAAAAAGGACTCCCAAATCTATGGCTACACCTTC. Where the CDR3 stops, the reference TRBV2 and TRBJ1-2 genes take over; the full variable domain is EPEVTQTPSHQVTQMGQEVILRCVPISNHLYFYWYRQILGQKVEFLVSFYNNEISEKSEIFDDQFSVERPDGSNFTLKIRSTKLEDSAMYFCASRKKKDSQIYGYTFGSGTRLTVV.